The clone carrying this T cell receptor beta chain is labeled medium-sized. Sequencing was performed with immunoSEQ multiplex PCR; in TCRdb, only in-frame clones are kept and a portion is missing. The table lists about 34,000 clones, roughly 90% of them singletons. This CDR3 region has 15 residues. V shed 1 base, J shed 1 base, and the junction held 2 bases outside the gene matches. Germline V gene sequence: CDR1 SGHDN, CDR2 FVKESK. The data are from a study of T cells in localized non-small cell lung cancer. The sample here was peripheral blood, taken before any cancer treatment. The sequence derives from a woman aged 40 to 75 with stage I lung adenocarcinoma. This chain uses TRBV14 with TRBJ1-1, with TRBD1 matching 8 bases. The CDR3 protein is CASSQGTGWNTEAFF. The CDR3 nucleotides read TGTGCCAGCAGCCAAGGGACAGGGTGGAACACTGAAGCTTTCTTT.